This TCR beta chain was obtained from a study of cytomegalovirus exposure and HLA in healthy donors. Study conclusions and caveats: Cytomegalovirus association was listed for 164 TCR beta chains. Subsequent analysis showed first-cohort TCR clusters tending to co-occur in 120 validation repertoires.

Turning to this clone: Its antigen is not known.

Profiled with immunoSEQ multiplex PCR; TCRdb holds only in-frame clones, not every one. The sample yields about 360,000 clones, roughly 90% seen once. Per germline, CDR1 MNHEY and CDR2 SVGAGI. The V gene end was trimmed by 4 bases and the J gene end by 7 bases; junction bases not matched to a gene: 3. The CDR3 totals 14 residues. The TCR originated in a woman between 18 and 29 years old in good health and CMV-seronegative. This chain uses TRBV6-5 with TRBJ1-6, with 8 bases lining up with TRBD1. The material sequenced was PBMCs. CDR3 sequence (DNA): TGTGCCAGCAGTTGGACAGGGCACAATTCACCCCTCCACTTT. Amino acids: CASSWTGHNSPLHF.